A selection of T cell receptor beta chains follows, all from one sample in a study of control samples from healthy donors and cancer patients. Clones were read by immunoSEQ multiplex PCR, and TCRdb kept only the in-frame ones, dropping some. There are around 170,000 clones in the sample; about 90% occur only once, and about 0.73% lies in the top ten. Sequenced material: blood. The origin of the receptors is a woman under 40 in good health. Each CDR3 is given with its conserved first and last residue. A D gene is named only where the DNA matches it firmly. Rows may omit the clone size; those that give it use once, few, many or a size class.

v_gene,d_gene,j_gene,abundance,CDR3nt,CDR3aa
TRBV10-2,.,TRBJ2-7,few,TGCGCCAGCAGTGAGTCCTACGAGCAGTACTTC,CASSESYEQYF
TRBV5-4,TRBD2,TRBJ2-2,.,TGTGCCAGCAGCCCCGGGACTAGACCAAACACCGGGGAGCTGTTTTTT,CASSPGTRPNTGELFF
TRBV19,.,TRBJ2-3,.,TGTGCCAGTAGTATTCGACCGAGCACAGATACGCAGTATTTT,CASSIRPSTDTQYF
TRBV27,TRBD1,TRBJ2-3,.,TGTGCCAGCAGTTTACGGACAGGGGTTGGGGATACGCAGTATTTT,CASSLRTGVGDTQYF
TRBV27,TRBD1,TRBJ1-2,.,TGTGCCAGCAGTTTTCAGGGGGACTATGGCTACACCTTC,CASSFQGDYGYTF
TRBV19,.,TRBJ2-1,once,TGTGCCAGTAGTATCGGTCGAGGGAGCTCCTACAATGAGCAGTTCTTC,CASSIGRGSSYNEQFF
TRBV28,.,TRBJ1-2,.,TGTGCCAGCAGTTTCCAATACCCTAACTATGGCTACACCTTC,CASSFQYPNYGYTF
TRBV5-1,.,TRBJ2-7,.,TGCGCCAGCAGCTTGGAGGACAGCTACGAGCAGTACTTC,CASSLEDSYEQYF
TRBV6-6,TRBD1,TRBJ2-7,once,TGTGCCAGCAGTTACTCGAGAGACAGGGAAGGTAGGCAGTACTTC,CASSYSRDREGRQYF
TRBV2,.,TRBJ1-2,.,TGTGCCAGCAGTGTCGGGGGGACTTATGGCTACACCTTC,CASSVGGTYGYTF
TRBV7-8,.,TRBJ2-1,.,TGTGCCAGCAGCTTCGTTCGGGATGTCTCCTACAATGAGCAGTTCTTC,CASSFVRDVSYNEQFF
TRBV6-6,.,TRBJ2-1,.,TGTGCCAGCAGCGGGCGCTCAACCAATGAGCAGTTCTTC,CASSGRSTNEQFF
TRBV18,TRBD1,TRBJ2-7,.,TGTGCCAGCTCCGGGACAGGGGAAAACGAGCAGTACTTC,CASSGTGENEQYF
TRBV19,.,TRBJ1-5,.,TGTGCCAGTAGTACAGGCGGGGGGGTGAATCAGCCCCAGCATTTT,CASSTGGGVNQPQHF
TRBV5-1,TRBD2,TRBJ2-2,.,TGCGCCAGCAGCCCCGGCGGTAGCGGGAGGGCCGGGGAGCTGTTTTTT,CASSPGGSGRAGELFF
TRBV30,.,TRBJ2-7,.,TGTGCCTGGAACCCCCCCGTACCGGCCCACGAGCAGTACTTC,CAWNPPVPAHEQYF
TRBV6-6,.,TRBJ1-3,few,TGTGCCAGCAGTTTAGAGGGTTCTGCTGGAAACACCATATATTTT,CASSLEGSAGNTIYF
TRBV12-3/TRBV12-4,.,TRBJ2-3,.,TGTGCCAGTAGTGCCTATTCGGATACGCAGTATTTT,CASSAYSDTQYF
TRBV27,.,TRBJ1-6,.,TGTGCCAGCAGTTCAGCAGCGAGCTCCTATAATTCACCCCTCCACTTT,CASSSAASSYNSPLHF
TRBV3-1/TRBV3-2,.,TRBJ2-3,.,TGTGCCAGCAGCATACGACAGGCCCTCTCCACAGATACGCAGTATTTT,CASSIRQALSTDTQYF
TRBV11-3,.,TRBJ1-3,.,TGTGCCAGCAGCTTTAACTCTGGAAACACCATATATTTT,CASSFNSGNTIYF
TRBV6-6,.,TRBJ2-7,.,TGTGCCAGCAGGACACAGGAAACCTACGAGCAGTACTTC,CASRTQETYEQYF
TRBV28,TRBD1,TRBJ1-1,once,TGTGCCAGCAGTCCGCTGACAGGGTCGAACACTGAAGCTTTCTTT,CASSPLTGSNTEAFF
TRBV10-3,TRBD1,TRBJ2-1,.,TGTGCCAGTGGGACAGGGGGTAAAAATGAGCAGTTCTTC,CASGTGGKNEQFF
TRBV3-1/TRBV3-2,.,TRBJ1-3,.,TGTGCCAGCAGCCAGGGCTTTCTGGCCTCTGGAAACACCATATATTTT,CASSQGFLASGNTIYF
TRBV7-9,.,TRBJ1-4,.,TGTGCCAGCAGCCACGAGAGGGGGTTTGAAAAACTGTTTTTT,CASSHERGFEKLFF
TRBV18,TRBD2,TRBJ2-1,.,TGTGCCAGCTCACCTCTGGGGGGAGGGCCTTTCTCTGCCTACACCAATGAGCAGTTCTTC,CASSPLGGGPFSAYTNEQFF
TRBV5-1,.,TRBJ1-6,.,TGCGCCAGCAGCTTGGCCCAACGTAATTCACCCCTCCACTTT,CASSLAQRNSPLHF
TRBV18,.,TRBJ1-1,.,TGTGCCAGCTCACTCGGGACATCGAACACTGAAGCTTTCTTT,CASSLGTSNTEAFF
TRBV19,TRBD1,TRBJ1-5,.,TGTGCCAGTAGTCCGGGACAGGTCTCGAGCCCCCAGCATTTT,CASSPGQVSSPQHF
TRBV4-2,.,TRBJ1-6,.,TGTGCCAGCAGCCAAGTTCTTGACAGTCCCATTTCACCCCTCCACTTT,CASSQVLDSPISPLHF
TRBV12-3/TRBV12-4,.,TRBJ2-7,.,TGTGCCAGCAGTACAGGGACCTCCTACGAGCAGTACTTC,CASSTGTSYEQYF
TRBV5-4,.,TRBJ1-4,.,TGTGCCAGCAGCTTGGGGACGCTAAATGAAAAACTGTTTTTT,CASSLGTLNEKLFF
TRBV4-1,.,TRBJ2-2,.,TGCGCCAGCAGCCAGGCCCTAGCGATGGGCACCGGGGAGCTGTTTTTT,CASSQALAMGTGELFF
TRBV7-9,TRBD2,TRBJ2-6,once,TGTGCCAGCAGCTTAGGTCTAGCGGGAGTCTCTGGGGCCAACGTCCTGACTTTC,CASSLGLAGVSGANVLTF
TRBV5-6,.,TRBJ2-2,.,TGTGCCAGCAGCTCCGTTCGGTCCGGGGAGCTGTTTTTT,CASSSVRSGELFF
TRBV18,TRBD1,TRBJ2-4,.,TGTGCCAGCTCACCAGGACAGGGGAACATTCAGTACTTC,CASSPGQGNIQYF
TRBV27,TRBD1,TRBJ1-1,.,TGTGCCAGCAGTCACCGACAGGGAAGGGGCACTGAAGCTTTCTTT,CASSHRQGRGTEAFF
TRBV19,.,TRBJ1-5,.,TGTGCCAGTACCAACACGTGGGGAGGAGACCAGCCCCAGCATTTT,CASTNTWGGDQPQHF
TRBV12-3/TRBV12-4,.,TRBJ1-2,.,TGTGCCAGCACCGGCGGACCGCCCGATGGCTACACCTTC,CASTGGPPDGYTF
TRBV3-1/TRBV3-2,TRBD1,TRBJ2-5,.,TGTGCCAGCAGCCAAGATAATGGCAGGGGGCGTCGAGAGACCCAGTACTTC,CASSQDNGRGRRETQYF
TRBV5-6,.,TRBJ2-3,.,TGTGCCAGCAGCTTCAGGGATACGCAGTATTTT,CASSFRDTQYF